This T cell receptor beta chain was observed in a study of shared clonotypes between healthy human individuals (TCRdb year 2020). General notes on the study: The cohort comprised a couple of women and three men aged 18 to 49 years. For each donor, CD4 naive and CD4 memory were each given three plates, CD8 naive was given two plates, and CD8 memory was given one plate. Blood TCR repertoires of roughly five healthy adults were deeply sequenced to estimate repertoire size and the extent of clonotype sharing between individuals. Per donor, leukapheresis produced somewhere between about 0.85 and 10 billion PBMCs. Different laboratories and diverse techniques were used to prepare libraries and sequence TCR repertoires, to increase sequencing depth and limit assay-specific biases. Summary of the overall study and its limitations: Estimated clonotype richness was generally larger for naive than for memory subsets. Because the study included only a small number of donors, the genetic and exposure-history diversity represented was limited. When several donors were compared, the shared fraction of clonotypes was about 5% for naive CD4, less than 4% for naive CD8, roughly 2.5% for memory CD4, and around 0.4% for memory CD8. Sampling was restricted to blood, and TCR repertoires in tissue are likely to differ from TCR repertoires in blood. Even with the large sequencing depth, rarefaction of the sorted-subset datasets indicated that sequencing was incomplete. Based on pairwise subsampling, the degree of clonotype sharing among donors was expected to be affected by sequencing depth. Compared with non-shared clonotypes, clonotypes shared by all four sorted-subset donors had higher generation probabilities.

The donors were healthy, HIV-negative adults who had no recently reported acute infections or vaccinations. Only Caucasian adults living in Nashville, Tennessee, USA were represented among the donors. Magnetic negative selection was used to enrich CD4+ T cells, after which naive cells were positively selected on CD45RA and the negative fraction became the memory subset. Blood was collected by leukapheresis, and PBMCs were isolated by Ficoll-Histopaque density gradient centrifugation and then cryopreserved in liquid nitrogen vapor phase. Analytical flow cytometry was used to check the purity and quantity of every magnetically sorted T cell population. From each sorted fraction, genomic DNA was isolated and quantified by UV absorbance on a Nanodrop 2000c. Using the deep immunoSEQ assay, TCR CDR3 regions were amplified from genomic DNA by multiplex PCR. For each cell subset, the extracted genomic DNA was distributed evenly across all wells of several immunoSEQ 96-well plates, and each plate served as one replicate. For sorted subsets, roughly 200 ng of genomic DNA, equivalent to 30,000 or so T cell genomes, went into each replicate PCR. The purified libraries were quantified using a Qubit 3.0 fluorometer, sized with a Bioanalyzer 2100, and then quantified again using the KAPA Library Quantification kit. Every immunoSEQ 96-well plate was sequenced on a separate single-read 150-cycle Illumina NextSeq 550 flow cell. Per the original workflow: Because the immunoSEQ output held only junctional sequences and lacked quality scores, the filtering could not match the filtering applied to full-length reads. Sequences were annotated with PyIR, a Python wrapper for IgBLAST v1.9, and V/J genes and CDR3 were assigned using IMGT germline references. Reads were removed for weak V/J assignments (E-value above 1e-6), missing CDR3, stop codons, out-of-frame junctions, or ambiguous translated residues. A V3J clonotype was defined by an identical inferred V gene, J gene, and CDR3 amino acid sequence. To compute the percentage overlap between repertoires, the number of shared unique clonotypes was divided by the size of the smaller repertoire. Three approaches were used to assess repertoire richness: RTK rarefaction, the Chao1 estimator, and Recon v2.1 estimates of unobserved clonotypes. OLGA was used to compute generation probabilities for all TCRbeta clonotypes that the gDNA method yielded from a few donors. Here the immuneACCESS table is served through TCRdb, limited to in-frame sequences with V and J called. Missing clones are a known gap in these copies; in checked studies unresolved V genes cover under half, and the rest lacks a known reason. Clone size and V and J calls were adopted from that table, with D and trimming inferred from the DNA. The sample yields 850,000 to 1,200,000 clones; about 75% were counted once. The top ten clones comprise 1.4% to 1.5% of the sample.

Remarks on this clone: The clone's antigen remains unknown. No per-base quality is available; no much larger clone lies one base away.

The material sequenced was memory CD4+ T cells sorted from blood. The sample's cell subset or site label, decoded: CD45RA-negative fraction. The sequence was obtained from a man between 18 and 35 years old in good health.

The DNA sequence reads TGTGCCAGCAGTTCACAGGCGGGAGCTCTCTACGAGCAGTACTTC. It is translated as CASSSQAGALYEQYF. The chain is made from TRBV6-5 and TRBJ2-7, and 7 junctional nucleotides match TRBD2. Including cysteine and phenylalanine, the CDR3 has 15 amino acids. Only the CDR3 DNA is retained, 45 bases long and in frame from the first base. The CDR1 and CDR2 encoded by the germline V gene are MNHEY and SVGAGI. Germline trimming amounts to 4 bases on V and 3 bases on J, with 9 as the count of junction bases outside the gene matches.